This TCR beta chain was recorded in a study of T cell responses to AZD1222 COVID-19 vaccine. Clones were sequenced by immunoSEQ multiplex PCR, and TCRdb holds only the in-frame ones, with some missing. Altogether roughly 130,000 clones are present, roughly 90% being singletons, with the ten largest covering roughly 1.5%. This CDR3 contains 16 residues. V dropped 7 bases and J dropped 5; count of bases not matched to a gene: 13. CDR1 and CDR2 (germline): LNHDA, SQIVND (reference sequence). The material was peripheral blood, obtained on day 0 of AZD1222 vaccination. The chain employs TRBV19 and TRBJ2-3, with 9 bases lining up with TRBD2. This clonotype was sampled from an adult in good health. The CDR3 region has the DNA TGTGCCAGTATTGGCCAGCGGGGGGTTCGGGGAGATACGCAGTATTTT. Protein sequence: CASIGQRGVRGDTQYF.